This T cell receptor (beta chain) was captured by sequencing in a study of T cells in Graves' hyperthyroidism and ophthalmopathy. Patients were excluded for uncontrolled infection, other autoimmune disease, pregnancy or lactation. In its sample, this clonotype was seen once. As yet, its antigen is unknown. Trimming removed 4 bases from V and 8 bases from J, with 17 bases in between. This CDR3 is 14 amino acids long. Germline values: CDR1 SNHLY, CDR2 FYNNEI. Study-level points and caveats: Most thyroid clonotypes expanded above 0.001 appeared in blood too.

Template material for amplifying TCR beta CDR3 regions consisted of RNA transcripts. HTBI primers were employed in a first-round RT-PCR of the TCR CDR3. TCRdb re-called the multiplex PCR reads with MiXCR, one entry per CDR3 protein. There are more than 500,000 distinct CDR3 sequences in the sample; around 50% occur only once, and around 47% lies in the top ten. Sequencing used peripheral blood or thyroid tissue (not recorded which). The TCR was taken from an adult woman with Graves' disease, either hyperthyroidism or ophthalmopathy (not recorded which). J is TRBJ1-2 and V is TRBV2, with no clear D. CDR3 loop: CASSVWLAGAGYTF. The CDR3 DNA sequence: TGTGCCAGCAGTGTATGGCTAGCGGGAGCGGGCTACACCTTC.